This T cell receptor beta chain comes out of a study of identical twins. Per germline, CDR1 MNHNS and CDR2 SASEGT. Trimming left V 4 bases short and J 2 bases short, with 12 bases between. This CDR3 is 14 amino acids long. From the 5' RACE reads, TCRdb called clonotypes with MiXCR, one entry per CDR3 protein. The sample has more than 1.5 million distinct CDR3 sequences; 32% are singletons. Whole-study results and caveats: Sequences that were out-of-frame, alpha and twin-shared displayed an excess of low generation probability. These conclusions were based on statistical analysis (cross-sectional, not following the same donors).

Ten or more counts support this clonotype. Its specificity is unknown. Sequenced material: cord blood. The V call is TRBV6-1, the J call TRBJ2-7; D is possibly TRBD1 or TRBD2 (5 bases each). The sequence was obtained from a newborn girl in good health. The CDR3 sequence is CASSAGFGAYEQYF. CDR3 sequence (DNA): TGTGCCAGCAGTGCAGGGTTCGGGGCCTACGAGCAGTACTTC.